The clone carrying this T cell receptor beta chain was counted many times. The sample originates from a study of blood T cells in healthy people across ages. Healthy Caucasian individuals from Russia aged roughly 6 to 95 were enrolled as donors. PCR was performed a second time for roughly 7 to 12 cycles using a sample-barcoded 5' primer and a J-beta primer mix. TCRdb itself ran the 5' RACE reads through MiXCR, one entry per CDR3 protein. The table lists approximately 1.5 million distinct CDR3 sequences, about 35% of them singletons. The germline V gene has CDR1 MGHRA and CDR2 YSYEKL. Trimming pared 0 bases from V and 2 bases from J, leaving 9 bases between. CDR3 length equals 15 residues.

V and J are TRBV4-1 and TRBJ2-3; no reliable D call. This TCR was recovered from a woman aged 25 to 39 in good health. The sequenced material came from blood. In nucleotides, the CDR3 is TGCGCCAGCAGCCAAGAAGGCAGTGACACAGATACGCAGTATTTT. As protein: CASSQEGSDTDTQYF.